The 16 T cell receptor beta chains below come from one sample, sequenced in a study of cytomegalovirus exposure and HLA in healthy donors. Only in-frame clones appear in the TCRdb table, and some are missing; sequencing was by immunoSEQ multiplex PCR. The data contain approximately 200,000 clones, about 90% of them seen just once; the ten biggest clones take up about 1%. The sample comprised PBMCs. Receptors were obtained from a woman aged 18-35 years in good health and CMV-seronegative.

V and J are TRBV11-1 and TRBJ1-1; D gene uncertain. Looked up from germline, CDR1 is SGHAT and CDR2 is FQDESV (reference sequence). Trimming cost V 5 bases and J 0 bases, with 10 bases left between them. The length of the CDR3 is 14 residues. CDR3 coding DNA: TGTGCCAGCAGCCCCGAGAGGGTGAACACTGAAGCTTTCTTT. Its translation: CASSPERVNTEAFF. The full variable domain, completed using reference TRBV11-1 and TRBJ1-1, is EAEVAQSPRYKITEKSQAVAFWCDPISGHATLYWYRQILGQGPELLVQFQDESVVDDSQLPKDRFSAERLKGVDSTLKIQPAELGDSAMYLCASSPERVNTEAFFGQGTRLTVV.

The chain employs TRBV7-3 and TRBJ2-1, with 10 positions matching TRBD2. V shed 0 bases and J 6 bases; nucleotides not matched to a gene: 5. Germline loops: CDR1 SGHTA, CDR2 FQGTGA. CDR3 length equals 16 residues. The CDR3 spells CASSLTASGRGNEQFF. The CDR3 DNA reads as TGTGCCAGCAGCTTAACGGCTAGCGGGAGAGGCAATGAGCAGTTCTTC.

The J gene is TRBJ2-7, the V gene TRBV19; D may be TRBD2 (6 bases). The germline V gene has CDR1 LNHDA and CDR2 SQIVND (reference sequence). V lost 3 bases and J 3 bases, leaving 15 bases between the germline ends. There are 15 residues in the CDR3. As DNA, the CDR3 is TGTGCCAGTAGTATCTCGGCGGGGCCCTTCTACGAGCAGTACTTC. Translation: CASSISAGPFYEQYF.

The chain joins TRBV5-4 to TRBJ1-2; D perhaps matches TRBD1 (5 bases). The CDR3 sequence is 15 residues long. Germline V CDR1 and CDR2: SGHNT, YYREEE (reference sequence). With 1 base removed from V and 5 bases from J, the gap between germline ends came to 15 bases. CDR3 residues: CASSLWGAGEYGYTF. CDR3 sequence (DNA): TGTGCCAGCAGCTTGTGGGGTGCGGGGGAATATGGCTACACCTTC.

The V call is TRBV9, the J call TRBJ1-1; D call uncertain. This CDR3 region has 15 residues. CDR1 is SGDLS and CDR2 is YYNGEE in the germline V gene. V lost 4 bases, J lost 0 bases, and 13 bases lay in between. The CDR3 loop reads CASSNRGQLNTEAFF. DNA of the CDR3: TGTGCCAGCAGCAACCGCGGGCAGTTGAACACTGAAGCTTTCTTT.

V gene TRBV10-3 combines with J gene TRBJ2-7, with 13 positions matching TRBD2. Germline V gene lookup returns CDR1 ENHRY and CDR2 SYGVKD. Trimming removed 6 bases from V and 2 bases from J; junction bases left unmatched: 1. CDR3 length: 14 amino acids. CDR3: CAIRGTSGAYEQYF. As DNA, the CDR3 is TGTGCCATCAGGGGGACTAGCGGGGCCTACGAGCAGTACTTC.

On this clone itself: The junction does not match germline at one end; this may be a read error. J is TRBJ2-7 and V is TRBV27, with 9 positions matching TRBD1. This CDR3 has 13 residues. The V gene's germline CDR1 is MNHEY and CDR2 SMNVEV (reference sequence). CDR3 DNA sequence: TGCGGGACAGGGCCTGCACTATATTACGAGCAGTACTTC. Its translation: CGTGPALYYEQYF.

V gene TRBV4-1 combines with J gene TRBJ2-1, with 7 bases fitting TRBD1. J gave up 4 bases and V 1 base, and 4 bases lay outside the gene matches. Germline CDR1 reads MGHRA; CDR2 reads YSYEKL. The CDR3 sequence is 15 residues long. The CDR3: CASSQGGQLYNEQFF. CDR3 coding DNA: TGCGCCAGCAGCCAAGGGGGACAGTTATACAATGAGCAGTTCTTC.

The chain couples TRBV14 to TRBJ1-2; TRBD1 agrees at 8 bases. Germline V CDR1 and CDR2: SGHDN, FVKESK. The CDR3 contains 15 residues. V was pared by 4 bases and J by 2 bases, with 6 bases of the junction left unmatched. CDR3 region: CASSLATGVNYGYTF. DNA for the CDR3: TGTGCCAGCAGCCTTGCGACAGGGGTCAACTATGGCTACACCTTC. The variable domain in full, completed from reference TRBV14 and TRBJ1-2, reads EAGVTQFPSHSVIEKGQTVTLRCDPISGHDNLYWYRRVMGKEIKFLLHFVKESKQDESGMPNNRFLAERTGGTYSTLKVQPAELEDSGVYFCASSLATGVNYGYTFGSGTRLTVV.

The DNA of the CDR3 is TGTGCCAGCAGTGAAGGGTCTAGCGGGAGACATGAGCAGTTCTTC. Its translation: CASSEGSSGRHEQFF. The gene calls are TRBV6-4 and TRBJ2-1, with 10 nucleotides matching TRBD2. Looked up from germline, CDR1 is MRHNA and CDR2 is SNTAGT. V was clipped by 3 bases and J by 8 bases; unmatched bases: 7. The CDR3 consists of 15 residues.

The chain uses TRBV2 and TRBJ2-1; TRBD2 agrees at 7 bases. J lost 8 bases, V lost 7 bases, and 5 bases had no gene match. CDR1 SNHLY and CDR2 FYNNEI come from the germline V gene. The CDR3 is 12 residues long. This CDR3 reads CASNVGRDEQFF. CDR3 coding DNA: TGTGCCAGCAACGTAGGGAGGGATGAGCAGTTCTTC.

Here the CDR3 DNA reads TGCAGCGTTGCAACTAGACTAGCGGCCTACAATGAGCAGTTCTTC. This encodes CSVATRLAAYNEQFF. The rearrangement links TRBV29-1 to TRBJ2-1; 9 bases align to TRBD2. This CDR3 comprises 15 residues. Losses at the gene ends were 4 bases for V and 2 bases for J; bases not matched to a gene: 6. Germline CDR1 SQVTM, CDR2 ANQGSEA.

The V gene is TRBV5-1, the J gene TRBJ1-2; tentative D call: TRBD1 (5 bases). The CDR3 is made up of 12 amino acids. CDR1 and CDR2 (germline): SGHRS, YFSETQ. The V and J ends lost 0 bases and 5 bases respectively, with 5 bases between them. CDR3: CASSLGQYGYTF. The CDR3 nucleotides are TGCGCCAGCAGCTTGGGACAGTATGGCTACACCTTC.

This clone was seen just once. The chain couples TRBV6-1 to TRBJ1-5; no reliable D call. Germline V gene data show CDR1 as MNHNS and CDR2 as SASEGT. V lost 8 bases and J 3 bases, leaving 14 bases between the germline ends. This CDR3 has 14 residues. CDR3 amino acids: CASCLGRINQPQHF. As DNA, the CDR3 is TGTGCCAGCTGTTTAGGGAGGATCAATCAGCCCCAGCATTTT.

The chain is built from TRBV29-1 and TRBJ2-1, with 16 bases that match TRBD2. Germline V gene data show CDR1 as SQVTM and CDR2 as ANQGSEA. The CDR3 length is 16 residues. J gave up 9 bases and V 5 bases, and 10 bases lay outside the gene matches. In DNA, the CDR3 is TGCAGCGTTTTGGCCCCGGGACTAGCGGGAGGGAGTGAGCAGTTCTTC. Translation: CSVLAPGLAGGSEQFF.

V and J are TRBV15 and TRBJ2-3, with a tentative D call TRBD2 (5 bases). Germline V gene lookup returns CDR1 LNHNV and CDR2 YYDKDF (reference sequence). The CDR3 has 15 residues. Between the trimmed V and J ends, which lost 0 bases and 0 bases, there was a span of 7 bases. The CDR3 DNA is TGTGCCACCAGCAGAGAGCTAGCTAGCACAGATACGCAGTATTTT. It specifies CATSRELASTDTQYF.